The next 6 T cell receptor beta chains were all read from a single sample in a study of T cells in Graves' hyperthyroidism and ophthalmopathy. Amplification targeted TCR beta CDR3 regions from RNA transcripts. During a first-round RT-PCR of the TCR CDR3, the HTBI primer set was used. TCRdb redid the calling of the multiplex PCR reads with MiXCR, one entry per CDR3 protein. The repertoire holds approximately 720,000 distinct CDR3 sequences, with around a sixth as singletons. Specimen: blood. All receptors derive from a woman aged 45-59 years with Graves' hyperthyroidism that later progressed to Graves' ophthalmopathy.

This sequence joins TRBV12-3 or TRBV12-4 and TRBJ2-1; tentative D call: TRBD2 (6 bases). V dropped 4 bases and J dropped 6 bases, with 13 bases sitting between them. This CDR3 has 14 amino acids. CDR3 bases: TGTGCCAGCAGTTACTACGGGGGAACCAATGAGCAGTTCTTC. Translation gives CASSYYGGTNEQFF.

This clonotype was observed a few times. J is TRBJ2-1 and V is TRBV6-1; D is uncertain. V gave up 5 bases and J gave up 7 bases, with 12 bases separating them. From germline, CDR1 is MNHNS and CDR2 SASEGT. The CDR3 is made up of 13 amino acids. The CDR3 bases are TGTGCCAGCAGTCCATGGTTCGGGAATGAGCAGTTCTTC. The encoded protein is CASSPWFGNEQFF.

This clonotype was picked up many times. The V gene is TRBV5-1, the J gene TRBJ2-7, with TRBD1 as a possible D gene (5 bases). The CDR3 length is 15 residues. Germline lookup yields CDR1 SGHRS and CDR2 YFSETQ. V was pared by 3 bases and J by 3 bases, with 16 bases between. The CDR3 loop reads CASSWIQGKGYEQYF. CDR3 coding DNA: TGCGCCAGCAGCTGGATCCAGGGTAAGGGCTACGAGCAGTACTTC.

This chain connects TRBV11-3 to TRBJ2-2; perhaps TRBD1 as D (6 bases). The CDR3 runs 15 residues. CDR1 SGHNT and CDR2 YENEEA come from the germline V gene. V dropped 3 bases and J dropped 2 bases, with 10 bases sitting between them. The CDR3 bases are TGTGCCAGCAGCTTCAAGGGGGTCAACACCGGGGAGCTGTTTTTT. Encoded protein: CASSFKGVNTGELFF.

The chain combines TRBV10-3 with TRBJ2-7; TRBD1 aligns across 7 bases. J lost 3 bases, V lost 10 bases, and 12 bases had no gene match. The CDR3 loop spans 14 amino acids. CDR1 is ENHRY, CDR2 SYGVKD, per germline. CDR3 sequence reads: CATRSGQKNYEQYF. In nucleotides, the CDR3 is TGTGCCACCAGATCGGGACAGAAGAACTACGAGCAGTACTTC.

V usage is TRBV5-1 and J usage is TRBJ1-4, with 9 bases that match TRBD1. The CDR3 extends over 17 amino acids. V dropped 3 bases and J dropped 1; count of bases not matched to a gene: 7. Germline CDR1 is SGHRS and CDR2 is YFSETQ. In DNA, the CDR3 is TGCGCCAGCAGCTCCCGACCGGGACAGGGAACTAATGAAAAACTGTTTTTT. Its translation: CASSSRPGQGTNEKLFF. Based on the CDR3 plus reference TRBV5-1 and TRBJ1-4, the full variable domain is KAGVTQTPRYLIKTRGQQVTLSCSPISGHRSVSWYQQTPGQGLQFLFEYFSETQRNKGNFPGRFSGRQFSNSRSEMNVSTLELGDSALYLCASSSRPGQGTNEKLFFGSGTQLSVL.